This is a list of T cell receptor beta chains from one sample in a study of cytomegalovirus exposure and HLA in healthy donors. TCRdb's copy holds only in-frame clones and misses some; the assay was immunoSEQ multiplex PCR. The repertoire holds around 170,000 clones, with roughly 80% as singletons. Sequenced input: PBMCs. Every receptor here comes from a man aged 35-49 years in good health and CMV-seropositive. CDR3s include the opening cysteine and the closing phenylalanine or tryptophan. The order of the fields is CDR3 DNA, CDR3 protein, J gene, V gene, clone size, D gene. D genes are given only for firm matches. Not every row has a clone size; where given, it reads once, few, many or a size class.

DNA: TGTGCCAGCAGTTCGGACAGGTTACAAGAGACCCAGTACTTC
CDR3: CASSSDRLQETQYF
J: TRBJ2-5
V: TRBV2
size: -
D: TRBD1

DNA: TGTGCCAGCAGCTTAGGGACAGGGGGATACTACGAGCAGTACTTC
CDR3: CASSLGTGGYYEQYF
J: TRBJ2-7
V: TRBV11-2
size: -
D: TRBD1

DNA: TGTGCCAGCAGCCCCCCGGGCCGTACAGGGTCAAACTATGGCTACACCTTC
CDR3: CASSPPGRTGSNYGYTF
J: TRBJ1-2
V: TRBV11-3
size: -
D: -

DNA: TGTGCCAGCAGCTCTTACCGGAGTGAGCAGTACTTC
CDR3: CASSSYRSEQYF
J: TRBJ2-7
V: TRBV7-2
size: -
D: -

DNA: TGTGCCAGCAGCCCCAGCTGGGACAGGGATGGGGAGCAGTACTTC
CDR3: CASSPSWDRDGEQYF
J: TRBJ2-7
V: TRBV7-9
size: -
D: TRBD1

DNA: TGCGCCAGCAGCGGACAGGTCTCCGAGCAGTACTTC
CDR3: CASSGQVSEQYF
J: TRBJ2-7
V: TRBV5-1
size: -
D: TRBD1

DNA: TGTGCCAGCAACTATGACAGGGGTAACACTGAAGCTTTCTTT
CDR3: CASNYDRGNTEAFF
J: TRBJ1-1
V: TRBV2
size: -
D: TRBD1

DNA: TGTGCCAGCAGCTTAGGCCGGTGGACTGAAGCTTTCTTT
CDR3: CASSLGRWTEAFF
J: TRBJ1-1
V: TRBV7-6
size: -
D: -

DNA: TGTGCCAGCAGTCTGACAGGGACGGCCTACGAGCAGTACTTC
CDR3: CASSLTGTAYEQYF
J: TRBJ2-7
V: TRBV27
size: -
D: TRBD1

DNA: TGCGCCAGCAGCCGGGCGGGAGATACGCAGTATTTT
CDR3: CASSRAGDTQYF
J: TRBJ2-3
V: TRBV4-1
size: -
D: -

DNA: TGTGCCAGCACTCACAGGGGGCGGGGAGGCTATCAGCCCCAGCATTTT
CDR3: CASTHRGRGGYQPQHF
J: TRBJ1-5
V: TRBV6-4
size: -
D: TRBD1

DNA: TGTGCCAGCAGTTTCCCGGGCTACGAGCAGTACTTC
CDR3: CASSFPGYEQYF
J: TRBJ2-7
V: TRBV27
size: -
D: -

DNA: TGTGCCAGCAGTTTATTAGTGGGCCGCCAGGGTCAGTACTTC
CDR3: CASSLLVGRQGQYF
J: TRBJ2-7
V: TRBV28
size: -
D: -

DNA: TGTGCCAGAAGCTTTTGTAAGCTCCACAGGAATTCACCCCTCCACTTT
CDR3: CARSFCKLHRNSPLHF
J: TRBJ1-6
V: TRBV5-3
size: -
D: -

DNA: TGTGCCAGCAGTTTTACAACAGGGGGCGCGGGTCTCACTGAAGCTTTCTTT
CDR3: CASSFTTGGAGLTEAFF
J: TRBJ1-1
V: TRBV27
size: -
D: TRBD1

DNA: TGCGCCAGCAGCTTGAACAGATTAGCTAACTATGGCTACACCTTC
CDR3: CASSLNRLANYGYTF
J: TRBJ1-2
V: TRBV5-1
size: few
D: -

DNA: TGTGCCAGCAGCGCCCAAAGCTATACGCAGTATTTT
CDR3: CASSAQSYTQYF
J: TRBJ2-3
V: TRBV14
size: once
D: -

DNA: TGTGCCAGCAGCCGTCAGGCAGGGGCCAAATACGAGCAGTACTTC
CDR3: CASSRQAGAKYEQYF
J: TRBJ2-7
V: TRBV7-9
size: -
D: -

DNA: TGCGCCAGCAGCCCACAGGGCCTAACTGAAGCTTTCTTT
CDR3: CASSPQGLTEAFF
J: TRBJ1-1
V: TRBV4-3
size: -
D: -

DNA: TGTGCCAGCAGTTTCAGGAATAACTACGAGCAGTACTTC
CDR3: CASSFRNNYEQYF
J: TRBJ2-7
V: TRBV27
size: few
D: -

DNA: TGCGCCAGCAGCCAAGTGGGCGGGGGGACAGATACGCAGTATTTT
CDR3: CASSQVGGGTDTQYF
J: TRBJ2-3
V: TRBV4-3
size: -
D: TRBD2

DNA: TGTGCCATCAGCAAGCGGGGGGCTTTCACAGATACGCAGTATTTT
CDR3: CAISKRGAFTDTQYF
J: TRBJ2-3
V: TRBV10-3
size: -
D: TRBD2

DNA: TGTGCCATCAGTCCAGGGTTTTCACCCCTCCACTTT
CDR3: CAISPGFSPLHF
J: TRBJ1-6
V: TRBV10-3
size: few
D: -

DNA: TGCAGCGTAGCAGGGCGGGGGGCCTACGAGCAGTACTTC
CDR3: CSVAGRGAYEQYF
J: TRBJ2-7
V: TRBV29-1
size: once
D: TRBD2

DNA: TGTGCCAGCAGCTTAGTTGGGGGGTCGGGCTCCTACGAGCAGTACTTC
CDR3: CASSLVGGSGSYEQYF
J: TRBJ2-7
V: TRBV11-2
size: few
D: -

DNA: TGTGCCAGTACTTCGACAGGTTGGGGCACTGAAGCTTTCTTT
CDR3: CASTSTGWGTEAFF
J: TRBJ1-1
V: TRBV19
size: -
D: -

DNA: TGTGCCAGCAGCCACTGGGGGGGGACCGGGGAGCTGTTTTTT
CDR3: CASSHWGGTGELFF
J: TRBJ2-2
V: TRBV4-2
size: -
D: TRBD2

DNA: TGTGCCAGCTCACCAAGGGACATCTCCAAAAACATTCAGTACTTC
CDR3: CASSPRDISKNIQYF
J: TRBJ2-4
V: TRBV18
size: -
D: -

DNA: TGTGCCAGCAGCTGGGCCAGCCATGCCGATACGCAGTATTTT
CDR3: CASSWASHADTQYF
J: TRBJ2-3
V: TRBV7-3
size: once
D: -

DNA: TGTGCCAGCAGACCCGACCCAGCAGGGAACGAGCAGTACTTC
CDR3: CASRPDPAGNEQYF
J: TRBJ2-7
V: TRBV6-1
size: -
D: -

DNA: TGCGCCAGCAGGCCCCCGGCGGGGGGGTGGGATACGCAGTATTTT
CDR3: CASRPPAGGWDTQYF
J: TRBJ2-3
V: TRBV5-1
size: -
D: TRBD2

DNA: TGTGCCAGCAGCTTACAGGGTTTAATGAACACTGAAGCTTTCTTT
CDR3: CASSLQGLMNTEAFF
J: TRBJ1-1
V: TRBV5-4
size: many
D: -

DNA: TGTGCCACCAGCAGCTTCGGGACAGCCAGACGTGATGGCTACACCTTC
CDR3: CATSSFGTARRDGYTF
J: TRBJ1-2
V: TRBV15
size: -
D: TRBD1

DNA: TGTGCCAGCAGACAGATAGCGGGGGTCACCTACAATGAGCAGTTCTTC
CDR3: CASRQIAGVTYNEQFF
J: TRBJ2-1
V: TRBV7-2
size: once
D: TRBD2

DNA: TGTGCCAGCAGCTTAGGGGAGCGGGGGCCGTACAATGAGCAGTTCTTC
CDR3: CASSLGERGPYNEQFF
J: TRBJ2-1
V: TRBV13
size: -
D: TRBD2

DNA: TGTGCCAGCAGCTTAGCAGGGAGAGAGACCCAGTACTTC
CDR3: CASSLAGRETQYF
J: TRBJ2-5
V: TRBV7-2
size: -
D: -

DNA: TGTGCCAGCAGTGATTGGACAGGAATCATTCAGTACTTC
CDR3: CASSDWTGIIQYF
J: TRBJ2-4
V: TRBV6-1
size: -
D: TRBD1

DNA: TGTGCCAGCAGCTTACTAGCGGGGGCGACAGATACGCAGTATTTT
CDR3: CASSLLAGATDTQYF
J: TRBJ2-3
V: TRBV7-6
size: -
D: TRBD2

DNA: TGTGCCAGCAGCTTGAACGGGGGAGGGTTCGACGAGCAGTACTTC
CDR3: CASSLNGGGFDEQYF
J: TRBJ2-7
V: TRBV5-6
size: -
D: TRBD2

DNA: TGTGCCAGCAGTGCCGGGACAGGGTATAATTCACCCCTCCACTTT
CDR3: CASSAGTGYNSPLHF
J: TRBJ1-6
V: TRBV7-2
size: -
D: TRBD1

DNA: TGTGCCAGCAGCCAAGGGCTAGCGGGGGGGAATTGGGAGCAGTTCTTC
CDR3: CASSQGLAGGNWEQFF
J: TRBJ2-1
V: TRBV4-2
size: -
D: TRBD2

DNA: TGTGCCAGCAGCGTTACGGGGGGGCAGAGGACCCAGTACTTC
CDR3: CASSVTGGQRTQYF
J: TRBJ2-5
V: TRBV9
size: few
D: TRBD2

DNA: TGTGCCATCAGCCGGACTAGCGGGGGGGATGCGAACACCGGGGAGCTGTTTTTT
CDR3: CAISRTSGGDANTGELFF
J: TRBJ2-2
V: TRBV10-3
size: once
D: TRBD2

DNA: TGTGCCTGGAGCCCCGGGACAGGGGCAAGTCAGCCCCAGCATTTT
CDR3: CAWSPGTGASQPQHF
J: TRBJ1-5
V: TRBV30
size: -
D: TRBD1

DNA: TGTGCCAGCAGCTTAATAGCGGCAGGAGGGACAGATACGCAGTATTTT
CDR3: CASSLIAAGGTDTQYF
J: TRBJ2-3
V: TRBV5-6
size: -
D: -

DNA: TGTGCCATCAGTGAGTCGCCAGGGGAGCACGGCGAGCAGTACTTC
CDR3: CAISESPGEHGEQYF
J: TRBJ2-7
V: TRBV10-3
size: few
D: -

DNA: TGTGCCAGCAGCGAGACAGGCTCTAGCAATCAGCCCCAGCATTTT
CDR3: CASSETGSSNQPQHF
J: TRBJ1-5
V: TRBV6-5
size: -
D: -

DNA: TGTGCCAGCAGCTTACCCGGGACAGGCGCCTACGAGCAGTACTTC
CDR3: CASSLPGTGAYEQYF
J: TRBJ2-7
V: TRBV5-4
size: -
D: TRBD1

DNA: TGTGCCAGCAGCTTAGAGACAGGGATCGGGCAAGAGACCCAGTACTTC
CDR3: CASSLETGIGQETQYF
J: TRBJ2-5
V: TRBV7-2
size: -
D: TRBD1

DNA: TGCGCCAGCAGCACAGGGGCTGGAAACACCATATATTTT
CDR3: CASSTGAGNTIYF
J: TRBJ1-3
V: TRBV5-1
size: -
D: TRBD1

DNA: TGTGCCAGCAGTTTTACCGGGACAGGTGGGGACACCATATATTTT
CDR3: CASSFTGTGGDTIYF
J: TRBJ1-3
V: TRBV27
size: -
D: TRBD1

DNA: TGTGCCAGCAGCTTAATAGGGGGCACTGAAGCTTTCTTT
CDR3: CASSLIGGTEAFF
J: TRBJ1-1
V: TRBV7-2
size: -
D: -

DNA: TGTGCCAGCAGTTCCGAGATGCTCGATCAGCCCCAGCATTTT
CDR3: CASSSEMLDQPQHF
J: TRBJ1-5
V: TRBV28
size: -
D: -

DNA: TGTGCCAGCAGCTGGACTAGCGGGTACGAGCAGTACTTC
CDR3: CASSWTSGYEQYF
J: TRBJ2-7
V: TRBV5-6
size: -
D: TRBD2

DNA: TGTGCCAGCAGCGCCTCCCGGACAGAAGACAATCAGCCCCAGCATTTT
CDR3: CASSASRTEDNQPQHF
J: TRBJ1-5
V: TRBV7-9
size: -
D: -